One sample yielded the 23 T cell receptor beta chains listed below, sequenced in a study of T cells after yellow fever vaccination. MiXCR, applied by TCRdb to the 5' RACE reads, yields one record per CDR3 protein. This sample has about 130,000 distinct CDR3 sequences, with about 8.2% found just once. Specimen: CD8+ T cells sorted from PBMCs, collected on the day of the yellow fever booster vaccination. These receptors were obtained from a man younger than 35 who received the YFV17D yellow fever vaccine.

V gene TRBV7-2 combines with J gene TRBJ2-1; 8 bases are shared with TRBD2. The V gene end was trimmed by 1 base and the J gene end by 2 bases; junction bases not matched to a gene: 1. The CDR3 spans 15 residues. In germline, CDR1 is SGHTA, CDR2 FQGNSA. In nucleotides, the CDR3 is TGTGCCAGCAGCTTAGGCGGGGGGACCTACAATGAGCAGTTCTTC. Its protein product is CASSLGGGTYNEQFF. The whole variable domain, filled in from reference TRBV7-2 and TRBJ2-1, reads GAGVSQSPSNKVTEKGKDVELRCDPISGHTALYWYRQSLGQGLEFLIYFQGNSAPDKSGLPSDRFSAERTGGSVSTLTIQRTQQEDSAVYLCASSLGGGTYNEQFFGPGTRLTVL.

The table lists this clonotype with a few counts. The chain's CDR3 is CSARPSILQDVRYSNQPQHF. In DNA form, the CDR3 reads TGCAGTGCTAGACCCAGTATCCTCCAGGACGTACGATATAGCAATCAGCCCCAGCATTTT. The J gene is TRBJ1-5, the V gene TRBV20-1; D ambiguous. CDR3 length: 20 amino acids. V was clipped by 2 bases and J by 0 bases, with 26 bases between them. Germline-derived CDR1 and CDR2 are DFQATT and SNEGSKA (reference sequence).

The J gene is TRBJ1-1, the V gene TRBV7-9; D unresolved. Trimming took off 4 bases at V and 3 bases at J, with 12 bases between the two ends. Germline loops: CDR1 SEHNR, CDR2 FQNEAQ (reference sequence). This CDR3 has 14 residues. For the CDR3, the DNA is TGTGCCAGCAGCTACTTTACCAAGGACACTGAAGCTTTCTTT. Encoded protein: CASSYFTKDTEAFF.

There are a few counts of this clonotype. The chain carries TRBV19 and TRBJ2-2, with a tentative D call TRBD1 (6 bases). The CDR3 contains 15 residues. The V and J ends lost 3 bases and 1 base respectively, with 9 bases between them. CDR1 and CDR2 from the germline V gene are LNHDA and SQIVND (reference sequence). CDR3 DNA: TGTGCCAGTAGTATTGGGACAATGAACACCGGGGAGCTGTTTTTT. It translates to CASSIGTMNTGELFF.

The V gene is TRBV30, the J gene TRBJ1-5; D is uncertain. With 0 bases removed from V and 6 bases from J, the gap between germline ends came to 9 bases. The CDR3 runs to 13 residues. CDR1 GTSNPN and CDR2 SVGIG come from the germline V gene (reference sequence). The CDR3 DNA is TGTGCCTGGAGTGTACGATGGGGTCAGCCCCAGCATTTT. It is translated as CAWSVRWGQPQHF. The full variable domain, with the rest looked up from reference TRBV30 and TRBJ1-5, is SQTIHQWPATLVQPVGSPLSLECTVEGTSNPNLYWYRQAAGRGLQLLFYSVGIGQISSEVPQNLSASRPQDRQFILSSKKLLLSDSGFYLCAWSVRWGQPQHFGDGTRLSIL.

CDR3 in amino acids: CASSLGPEIYGYTF. DNA of the CDR3: TGTGCCAGCAGCTTAGGTCCCGAGATCTATGGCTACACCTTC. The chain carries TRBV7-9 and TRBJ1-2, with D hard to call. CDR1 and CDR2 from the germline V gene are SEHNR and FQNEAQ (reference sequence). With 1 base removed from V and 4 bases from J, the gap between germline ends came to 10 bases. The CDR3 consists of 14 residues.

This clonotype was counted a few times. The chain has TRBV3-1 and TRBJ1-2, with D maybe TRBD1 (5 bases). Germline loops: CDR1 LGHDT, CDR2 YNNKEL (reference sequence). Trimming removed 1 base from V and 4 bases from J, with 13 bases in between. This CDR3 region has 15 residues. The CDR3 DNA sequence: TGTGCCAGCAGCCAAGGATACGGGACTTTCTATGGCTACACCTTC. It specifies CASSQGYGTFYGYTF.

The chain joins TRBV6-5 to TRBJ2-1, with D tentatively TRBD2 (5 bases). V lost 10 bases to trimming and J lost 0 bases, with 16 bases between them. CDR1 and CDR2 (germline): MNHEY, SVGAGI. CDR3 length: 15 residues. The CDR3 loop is CATYPSGSSYNEQFF. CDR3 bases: TGTGCCACCTACCCGAGCGGAAGCTCCTACAATGAGCAGTTCTTC.

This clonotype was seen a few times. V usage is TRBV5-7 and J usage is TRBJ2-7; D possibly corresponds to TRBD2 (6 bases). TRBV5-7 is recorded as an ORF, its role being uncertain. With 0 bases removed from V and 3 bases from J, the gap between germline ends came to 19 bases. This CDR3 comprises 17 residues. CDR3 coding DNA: TGTGCCAGCAGCTTGGGGACTATTCTCATCAGCATCTACGAGCAGTACGTC. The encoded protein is CASSLGTILISIYEQYV.

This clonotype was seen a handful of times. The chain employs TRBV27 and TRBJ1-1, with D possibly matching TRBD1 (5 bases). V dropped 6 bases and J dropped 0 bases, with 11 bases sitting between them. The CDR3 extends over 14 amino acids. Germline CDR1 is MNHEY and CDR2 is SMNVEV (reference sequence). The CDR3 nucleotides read TGTGCCAGCAGCCCAGACAGATTGAACACTGAAGCTTTCTTT. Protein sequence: CASSPDRLNTEAFF.

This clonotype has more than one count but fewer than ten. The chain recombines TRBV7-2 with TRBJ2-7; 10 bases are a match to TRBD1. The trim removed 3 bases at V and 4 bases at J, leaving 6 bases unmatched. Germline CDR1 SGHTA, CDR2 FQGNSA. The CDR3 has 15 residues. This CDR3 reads CASSLGTGDGYEQYF. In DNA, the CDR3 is TGTGCCAGCAGCTTGGGGACAGGGGACGGGTACGAGCAGTACTTC.

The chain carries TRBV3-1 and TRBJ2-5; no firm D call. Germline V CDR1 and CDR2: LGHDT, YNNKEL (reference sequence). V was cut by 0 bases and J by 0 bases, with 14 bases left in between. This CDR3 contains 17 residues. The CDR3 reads CASSQDYLRRDQETQYF. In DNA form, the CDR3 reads TGTGCCAGCAGCCAAGATTACCTCCGACGGGACCAAGAGACCCAGTACTTC.

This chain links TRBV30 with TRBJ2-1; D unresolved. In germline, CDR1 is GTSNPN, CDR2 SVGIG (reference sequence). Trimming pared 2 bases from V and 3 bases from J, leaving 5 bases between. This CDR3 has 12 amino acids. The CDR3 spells CAWSLGYNEQFF. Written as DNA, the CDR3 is TGTGCCTGGAGTCTGGGCTACAATGAGCAGTTCTTC.

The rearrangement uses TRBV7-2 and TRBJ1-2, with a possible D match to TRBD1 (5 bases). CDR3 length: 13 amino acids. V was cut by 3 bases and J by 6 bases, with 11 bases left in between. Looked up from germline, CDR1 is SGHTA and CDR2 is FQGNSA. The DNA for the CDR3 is TGTGCCAGCAGCTTTCCAGGGTCCAATGGCTACACCTTC. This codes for CASSFPGSNGYTF.

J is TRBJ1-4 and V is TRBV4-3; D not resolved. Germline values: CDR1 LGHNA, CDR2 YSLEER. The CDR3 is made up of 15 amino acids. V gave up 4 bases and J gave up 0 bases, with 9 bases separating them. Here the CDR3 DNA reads TGCGCCAGCAGCCGCACGTGGCCAACTAATGAAAAACTGTTTTTT. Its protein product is CASSRTWPTNEKLFF.

CDR3 DNA sequence: TGTGCCAGCAGCCAAGTTCGGGGGGGGTTGGGGACAGATACGCAGTATTTT. This sequence encodes CASSQVRGGLGTDTQYF. The V call is TRBV3-1, the J call TRBJ2-3; 8 nucleotides line up with TRBD2. J was trimmed by 3 bases and V by 1 base; bases with no gene match: 9. Germline CDR1 LGHDT, CDR2 YNNKEL (reference sequence). The CDR3 is 17 amino acids.

CDR3 nucleotide sequence: TGTGCCACCAGTAAGGGGGCTGGCAAAAACATTCAGTACTTC. This codes for CATSKGAGKNIQYF. The chain combines TRBV24-1 with TRBJ2-4, with 7 positions matching TRBD1. The germline gives CDR1 KGHDR, CDR2 SFDVKD. The CDR3 runs to 14 residues. V gave up 6 bases and J gave up 3 bases; unmatched junction bases: 4.

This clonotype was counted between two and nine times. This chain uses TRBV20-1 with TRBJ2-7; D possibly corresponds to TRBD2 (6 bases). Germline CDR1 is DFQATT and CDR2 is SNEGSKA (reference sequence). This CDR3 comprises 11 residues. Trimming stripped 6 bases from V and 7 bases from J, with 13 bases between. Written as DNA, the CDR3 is TGCAGTGCGGGGGACTCCCGGGAGCAGTACGTC. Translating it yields CSAGDSREQYV.

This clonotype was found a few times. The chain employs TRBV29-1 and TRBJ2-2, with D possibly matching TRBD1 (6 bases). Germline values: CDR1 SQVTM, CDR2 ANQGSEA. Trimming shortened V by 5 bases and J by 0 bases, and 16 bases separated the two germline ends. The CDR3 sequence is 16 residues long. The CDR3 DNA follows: TGCAGCGTTTTGGCATGGACAGCTCCGAACACCGGGGAGCTGTTTTTT. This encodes CSVLAWTAPNTGELFF.

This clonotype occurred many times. The CDR3 spells CASSLIGQPGDTQYF. The CDR3 DNA reads as TGTGCCAGCAGCTTAATCGGCCAACCCGGAGATACGCAGTATTTT. The chain links TRBV7-9 to TRBJ2-3; D remains ambiguous. This CDR3 has 15 amino acids. Trimming shortened V by 2 bases and J by 5 bases, and 14 bases separated the two germline ends. Germline V gene lookup returns CDR1 SEHNR and CDR2 FQNEAQ (reference sequence).

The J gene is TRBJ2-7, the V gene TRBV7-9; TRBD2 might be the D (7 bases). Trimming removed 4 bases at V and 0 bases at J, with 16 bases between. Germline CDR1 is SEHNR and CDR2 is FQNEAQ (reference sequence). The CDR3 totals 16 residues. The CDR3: CASSSQGTTSSYEQYF. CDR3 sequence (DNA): TGTGCCAGCAGCTCCCAGGGGACTACGAGCTCCTACGAGCAGTACTTC.

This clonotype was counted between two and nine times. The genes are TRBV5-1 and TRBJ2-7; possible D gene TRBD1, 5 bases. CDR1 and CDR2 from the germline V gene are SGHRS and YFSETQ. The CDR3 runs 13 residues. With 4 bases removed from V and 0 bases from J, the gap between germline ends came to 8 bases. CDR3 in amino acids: CASSPDNSYEQYV. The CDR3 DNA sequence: TGCGCCAGCAGCCCGGACAACTCCTACGAGCAGTACGTC.

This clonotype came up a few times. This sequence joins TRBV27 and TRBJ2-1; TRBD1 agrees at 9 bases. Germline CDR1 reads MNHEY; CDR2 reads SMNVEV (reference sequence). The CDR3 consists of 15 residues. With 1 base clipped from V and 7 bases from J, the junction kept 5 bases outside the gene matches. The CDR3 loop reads CASSLFGTGTNEQFF. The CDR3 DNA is TGTGCCAGCAGTTTATTCGGGACAGGGACGAATGAGCAGTTCTTC.